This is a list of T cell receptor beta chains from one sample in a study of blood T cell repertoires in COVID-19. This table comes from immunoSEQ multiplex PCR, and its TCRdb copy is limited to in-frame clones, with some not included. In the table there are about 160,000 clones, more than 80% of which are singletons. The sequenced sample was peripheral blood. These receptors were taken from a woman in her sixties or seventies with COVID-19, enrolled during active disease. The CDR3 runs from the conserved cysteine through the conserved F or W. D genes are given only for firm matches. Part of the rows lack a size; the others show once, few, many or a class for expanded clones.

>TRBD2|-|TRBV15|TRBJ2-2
CATSRDRGGTGELFF
TGTGCCACCAGCAGAGATCGGGGGGGCACCGGGGAGCTGTTTTTT
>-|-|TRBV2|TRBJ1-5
CASSGGPISPQHF
TGTGCCAGCAGTGGTGGGCCGATATCCCCCCAGCATTTT
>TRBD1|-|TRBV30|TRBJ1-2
CAWSAEGASYGYTF
TGTGCCTGGAGTGCAGAGGGGGCTTCTTATGGCTACACCTTC
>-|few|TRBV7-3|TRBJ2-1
CASSLFAGSYNEQFF
TGTGCCAGCAGCTTATTTGCGGGGAGCTACAATGAGCAGTTCTTC
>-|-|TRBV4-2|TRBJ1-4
CASSQTAAPNEKLFF
TGTGCCAGCAGCCAAACAGCCGCCCCGAATGAAAAACTGTTTTTT
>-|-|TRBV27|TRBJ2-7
CASSSLYIAGQGHEQYF
TGTGCCAGCAGTTCCCTCTACATAGCGGGACAGGGCCACGAGCAGTACTTC
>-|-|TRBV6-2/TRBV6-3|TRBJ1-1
CASSYARQSEAFF
TGTGCCAGCAGTTACGCCCGACAGAGTGAAGCTTTCTTT
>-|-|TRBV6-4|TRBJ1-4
CPLITTNEKLFF
TGTCCCTTAATAACAACTAATGAAAAACTGTTTTTT
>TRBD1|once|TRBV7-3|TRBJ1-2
CASSLNRDRGGYTF
TGTGCCAGCAGCCTCAACCGGGACAGGGGTGGCTACACCTTC
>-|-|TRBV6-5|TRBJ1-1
CASSYSGGFTEAFF
TGTGCCAGCAGTTACTCGGGAGGTTTCACTGAAGCTTTCTTT
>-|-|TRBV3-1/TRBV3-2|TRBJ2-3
CASSRRSATSRSRTDTQYF
TGTGCCAGCAGCCGAAGATCGGCGACCTCAAGGAGTCGCACAGATACGCAGTATTTT
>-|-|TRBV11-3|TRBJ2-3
CASSLLGGVNTDTQYF
TGTGCCAGCAGCTTATTAGGGGGGGTTAACACAGATACGCAGTATTTT
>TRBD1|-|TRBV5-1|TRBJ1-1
CASSPDRELAFF
TGCGCCAGCAGCCCGGACAGGGAGCTAGCTTTCTTT
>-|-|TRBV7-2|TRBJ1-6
CASSGRTGQNSPLHF
TGTGCCAGCAGCGGGCGTACAGGGCAAAATTCACCCCTCCACTTT
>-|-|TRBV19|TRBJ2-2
CASSMGLPTWYTGELFF
TGTGCCAGTAGTATGGGGCTGCCCACTTGGTACACCGGGGAGCTGTTTTTT
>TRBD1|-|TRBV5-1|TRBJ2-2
CASSWVPGQGAGELFF
TGCGCCAGCAGCTGGGTACCGGGACAGGGGGCCGGGGAGCTGTTTTTT
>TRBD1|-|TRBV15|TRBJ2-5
CATSTVRTGPSATQYF
TGTGCCACCAGCACCGTTAGGACAGGGCCCTCCGCGACCCAGTACTTC
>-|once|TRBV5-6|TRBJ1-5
CASSDFPTNQPQHF
TGTGCCAGCAGCGATTTCCCCACTAATCAGCCCCAGCATTTT
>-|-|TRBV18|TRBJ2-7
CASSLVHEQYF
TGTGCCAGCTCCCTCGTCCACGAGCAGTACTTC
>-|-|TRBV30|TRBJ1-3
CAWSVDGSSGNTIYF
TGTGCCTGGAGTGTAGACGGGAGCTCTGGAAACACCATATATTTT
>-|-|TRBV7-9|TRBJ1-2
CASSLGWRSYGYTF
TGTGCCAGCAGCTTAGGTTGGCGGAGCTATGGCTACACCTTC
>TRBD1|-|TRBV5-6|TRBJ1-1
CASSWWTGWEAEAFF
TGTGCCAGCAGCTGGTGGACAGGTTGGGAGGCTGAAGCTTTCTTT
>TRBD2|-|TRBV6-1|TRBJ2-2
CASSGPKRGLNTGELFF
TGTGCCAGCAGTGGCCCAAAGCGGGGGTTGAACACCGGGGAGCTGTTTTTT
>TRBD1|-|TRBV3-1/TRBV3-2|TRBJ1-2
CASSQDQGQKYYGYTF
TGTGCCAGCAGCCAAGATCAGGGACAGAAGTACTATGGCTACACCTTC
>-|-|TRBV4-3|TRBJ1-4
CASSQGLDPTNEKLFF
TGCGCCAGCAGCCAAGGGCTTGATCCAACTAATGAAAAACTGTTTTTT
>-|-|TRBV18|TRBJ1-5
CASSPGGGNQPQHF
TGTGCCAGCTCACCAGGGGGCGGCAATCAGCCCCAGCATTTT
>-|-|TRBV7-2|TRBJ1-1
CASSLGRGAMNTEAFF
TGTGCCAGCAGCTTAGGGAGGGGCGCCATGAACACTGAAGCTTTCTTT
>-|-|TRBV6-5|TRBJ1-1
CASRRGADIAFF
TGTGCCAGCAGGCGGGGGGCAGACATAGCTTTCTTT
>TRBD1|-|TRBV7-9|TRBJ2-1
CASSLLGTASYNEQFF
TGTGCCAGCAGCTTACTTGGGACAGCCTCCTACAATGAGCAGTTCTTC
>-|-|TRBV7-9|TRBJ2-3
CASSLDYRVSTDTQYF
TGTGCCAGCAGCTTAGATTACAGGGTTAGCACAGATACGCAGTATTTT
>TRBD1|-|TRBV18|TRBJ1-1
CASSPRQGANTEAFF
TGTGCCAGCTCGCCCAGACAGGGGGCGAACACTGAAGCTTTCTTT
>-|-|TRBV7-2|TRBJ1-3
CASSNFGNTIYF
TGTGCCAGCAGCAACTTCGGAAACACCATATATTTT
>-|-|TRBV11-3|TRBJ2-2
CASSLGGQSNTGELFF
TGTGCCAGCAGCTTAGGGGGCCAGTCAAACACCGGGGAGCTGTTTTTT
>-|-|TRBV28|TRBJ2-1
CASPPAGQPLINEQFF
TGTGCCAGCCCCCCCGCAGGGCAGCCTCTAATTAATGAGCAGTTCTTC
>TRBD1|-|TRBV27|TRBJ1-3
CASSLSTGPGNTIYF
TGTGCCAGCAGTTTATCGACAGGGCCTGGAAACACCATATATTTT
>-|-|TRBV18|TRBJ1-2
CASSRGSGRETF
TGTGCCAGCTCGAGAGGTTCGGGCAGGGAAACCTTC
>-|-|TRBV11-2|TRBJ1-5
CASSIGTNQPQHF
TGTGCCAGCAGCATTGGGACAAACCAGCCCCAGCATTTT
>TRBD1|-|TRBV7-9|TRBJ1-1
CASSLSATGGGEAFF
TGTGCCAGCAGCTTATCGGCCACAGGGGGAGGTGAAGCTTTCTTT
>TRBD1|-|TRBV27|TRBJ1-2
CASSFAGTGYGYTF
TGTGCCAGCAGTTTTGCCGGGACAGGGTATGGCTACACCTTC
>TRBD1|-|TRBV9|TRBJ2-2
CASSVGGGAGTGELFF
TGTGCCAGCAGCGTAGGAGGGGGCGCTGGCACCGGGGAGCTGTTTTTT
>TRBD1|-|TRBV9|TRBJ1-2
CASSVGQGNYGYTF
TGTGCCAGCAGCGTGGGACAGGGGAACTATGGCTACACCTTC
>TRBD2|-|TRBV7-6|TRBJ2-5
CASSLVRAGGGETQYF
TGTGCCAGCAGCTTAGTGCGAGCGGGGGGGGGAGAGACCCAGTACTTC
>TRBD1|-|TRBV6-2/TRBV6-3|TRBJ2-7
CASSYGRTGAEQYF
TGTGCCAGCAGTTACGGGAGGACAGGGGCCGAGCAGTACTTC
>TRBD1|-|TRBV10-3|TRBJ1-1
CAISGTGGPSEAFF
TGTGCCATCAGTGGAACAGGGGGCCCCTCTGAAGCTTTCTTT
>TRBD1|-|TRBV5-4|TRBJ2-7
CASSLRDSEYEQYF
TGTGCCAGCAGCCTCCGGGACAGTGAATACGAGCAGTACTTC
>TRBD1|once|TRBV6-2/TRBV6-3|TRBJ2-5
CASSEIQGMQETQYF
TGTGCCAGCAGTGAGATACAGGGGATGCAAGAGACCCAGTACTTC
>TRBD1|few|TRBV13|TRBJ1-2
CASSSRDRKYGYTF
TGTGCCAGCAGCTCCCGGGACAGGAAATATGGCTACACCTTC